These 18 T cell receptor beta chains originate from one sample sequenced in a study of CD8+ T cells in alopecia areata. The treatment here: oral pan-JAK inhibitor, 5-10 mg twice daily. The sequencing template was cDNA reverse transcribed from extracted RNA. Here immunoSEQ multiplex PCR was the method, and the copy in TCRdb shows in-frame clones only, minus some. The table shows roughly 230,000 clones, with roughly 40% occurring only once. The sequenced sample was CD4+ T cells sorted from blood, obtained between weeks 36 and 40, from a patient treated with tofacitinib. These TCRs come from a human donor with alopecia areata.

This clone was detected only a few times. The rearrangement links TRBV13 to TRBJ2-1, with D possibly being TRBD1 or TRBD2 (5 bases each). From germline, CDR1 is PRHDT and CDR2 FYEKMQ (reference sequence). This CDR3 has 14 amino acids. The V end lost 4 bases, the J end lost 7 bases, and 14 bases lay between the germline ends. The CDR3, as DNA: TGTGCCAGCAGCTCACGAGGGGTCGGGAATGAGCAGTTCTTC. It codes for CASSSRGVGNEQFF.

The CDR3 protein is CASSFGDASYEQYF. Written as DNA, the CDR3 is TGCGCCAGCAGCTTTGGGGACGCCTCCTACGAGCAGTACTTC. The rearrangement joins TRBV5-1 to TRBJ2-7, with D perhaps given as TRBD1 or TRBD2 (5 bases each). The CDR3 runs 14 residues. V was trimmed by 2 bases and J by 0 bases, leaving 9 bases between them. Germline CDR1 is SGHRS and CDR2 is YFSETQ.

In this sample, this clone turned up a few times. J is TRBJ2-1 and V is TRBV19; 11 bases fit TRBD1. V was pared by 5 bases and J by 7 bases, with 7 bases of the junction left unmatched. The germline V gene encodes CDR1 LNHDA and CDR2 SQIVND (reference sequence). The CDR3 extends over 15 amino acids. The CDR3 reads CASSHRDRGWNEQFF. In DNA form, the CDR3 reads TGTGCCAGTAGTCACCGGGACAGGGGGTGGAATGAGCAGTTCTTC.

The chain carries TRBV27 and TRBJ2-7; tentative D call: TRBD2 (6 bases). Trimming stripped 8 bases from V and 4 bases from J, with 27 bases between. The CDR3 has 17 amino acids. Germline V lookup: CDR1 MNHEY, CDR2 SMNVEV (reference sequence). CDR3 in DNA: TGTGCCAGCTTCAAAACCGCTAACCTAGCGAGCCGATACGAGCAGTACTTC. It encodes CASFKTANLASRYEQYF.

Points on this clone: The junction differs from germline at one of its ends, possibly a read error. V and J are TRBV27 and TRBJ1-1; 7 bases are a match to TRBD1. In germline, CDR1 is MNHEY, CDR2 SMNVEV (reference sequence). This CDR3 has 12 residues. The CDR3 region has the DNA TGTGCCAGCAGGACAGGGAACGCTGAAGCTTTCTTT. It is translated as CASRTGNAEAFF.

This clone was detected only once. CDR3 residues: CASSLATGYLDTEAFF. The CDR3 DNA is TGTGCCAGCAGCTTAGCAACGGGTTACCTGGACACTGAAGCTTTCTTT. The chain has TRBV7-9 and TRBJ1-1; D is undetermined. With 0 bases removed from V and 3 bases from J, the gap between germline ends came to 14 bases. The length of the CDR3 is 16 residues. The germline V gene has CDR1 SEHNR and CDR2 FQNEAQ (reference sequence).

This clone was seen only a few times. V and J are TRBV7-8 and TRBJ2-7; 7 bases match TRBD1. CDR3 size: 13 residues. V shed 2 bases and J 4 bases; nucleotides not matched to a gene: 2. Germline CDR1 reads SGHVS; CDR2 reads FQNEAQ. The DNA for the CDR3 is TGTGCCAGCAGCTTAAACAGGGGATACGAGCAGTACTTC. Protein product: CASSLNRGYEQYF.

The chain carries TRBV6-5 and TRBJ2-5, with 9 positions matching TRBD1. This CDR3 spans 12 amino acids. The germline CDR1 and CDR2 sequences are MNHEY and SVGAGI. V lost 10 bases to trimming and J lost 5 bases; unmatched junction nucleotides: 5. CDR3 in DNA: TGTGCCACGAACAGGGGGCCGGAGACCCAGTACTTC. The encoded protein is CATNRGPETQYF.

This clone occurred a few times. CDR3 bases: TGTGCCAGTAGTCCTGGCGGGTTAGGGGCCAACGTCCTGACTTTC. Amino acid sequence: CASSPGGLGANVLTF. V is TRBV19 and J is TRBJ2-6; D may be TRBD2 (5 bases). Germline values: CDR1 LNHDA, CDR2 SQIVND (reference sequence). CDR3 length: 15 amino acids. Trimming removed 5 bases from V and 4 bases from J, with 12 bases in between.

The rearrangement links TRBV29-1 to TRBJ2-2, with D perhaps TRBD1 (6 bases). The CDR3 covers 15 residues. The germline V and J ends were trimmed by 3 bases and 0 bases, with 11 bases remaining between them. Germline V CDR1 and CDR2: SQVTM, ANQGSEA. In DNA form, the CDR3 reads TGCAGCGTTGACACCGGGACATCGAACACCGGGGAGCTGTTTTTT. Translating it yields CSVDTGTSNTGELFF.

The rearrangement uses TRBV4-1 and TRBJ2-7; D unclear. V lost 1 base and J 5 bases, leaving 6 bases between the germline ends. The germline CDR1 and CDR2 sequences are MGHRA and YSYEKL. The CDR3 consists of 12 residues. The CDR3: CASSQGVNEQYF. CDR3 nucleotide sequence: TGCGCCAGCAGCCAAGGGGTAAACGAGCAGTACTTC.

The rearrangement links TRBV15 to TRBJ2-7, with 11 positions matching TRBD2. This CDR3 is 17 amino acids long. Per the germline V gene, CDR1 is LNHNV and CDR2 is YYDKDF (reference sequence). Trimming at V came to 3 bases and at J to 4 bases, leaving 11 bases not matched to a gene. The DNA for the CDR3 is TGTGCCACCAGCAGTGCTAACCCGGGACTAGCGGAGTACGAGCAGTACTTC. Residues: CATSSANPGLAEYEQYF.

This clone has a handful of counts. For the CDR3, the DNA is TGTGCCAGCAGCTTGAGTCCGTCTGGGGCCAACGTCCTGACTTTC. It translates to CASSLSPSGANVLTF. This chain connects TRBV7-2 to TRBJ2-6; no reliable D call. This CDR3 has 15 residues. Germline values: CDR1 SGHTA, CDR2 FQGNSA. With 3 bases removed from V and 1 base from J, the gap between germline ends came to 7 bases.

The chain combines TRBV30 with TRBJ2-2; 8 nucleotides match TRBD1. CDR1 and CDR2 from the germline V gene are GTSNPN and SVGIG (reference sequence). This CDR3 comprises 15 residues. The V segment lost 7 bases and the J segment 4 bases; nucleotides outside the gene matches: 11. The CDR3 sequence is CASTGGSVGTGELFF. The DNA for the CDR3 is TGTGCCTCCACAGGGGGGAGTGTTGGCACCGGGGAGCTGTTTTTT.

Only a few counts were recorded for this clone. The rearrangement links TRBV7-2 to TRBJ1-2; D possibly corresponds to TRBD1 (6 bases). Germline V lookup: CDR1 SGHTA, CDR2 FQGNSA. V gave up 8 bases and J gave up 3 bases, with 13 bases separating them. This CDR3 is 13 amino acids long. CDR3: CASGRGGYYGYTF. In nucleotides, the CDR3 is TGTGCCAGCGGTAGAGGGGGGTACTATGGCTACACCTTC. Supplemented by reference TRBV7-2 and TRBJ1-2, the full variable domain reads GAGVSQSPSNKVTEKGKDVELRCDPISGHTALYWYRQSLGQGLEFLIYFQGNSAPDKSGLPSDRFSAERTGGSVSTLTIQRTQQEDSAVYLCASGRGGYYGYTFGSGTRLTVV.

V and J are TRBV2 and TRBJ2-4; 14 bases line up with TRBD2. The CDR3 has 17 residues. The germline V gene has CDR1 SNHLY and CDR2 FYNNEI. Unmatched junction bases numbered 8, after V lost 4 bases and J lost 6 bases. The CDR3 is CASSVQGTSGSGNIQYF. Written as DNA, the CDR3 is TGTGCCAGCAGTGTCCAAGGGACTAGCGGGAGTGGAAACATTCAGTACTTC.

This clone was counted a few times. J is TRBJ2-7 and V is TRBV7-6; 14 bases are a match to TRBD2. The ends lost 1 base at V and 5 bases at J; junction bases unmatched: 1. Germline V lookup: CDR1 SGHVS, CDR2 FNYEAQ. The CDR3 contains 15 residues. The CDR3 nucleotides are TGTGCCAGCAGCTTAGGGGGACTAGCGGGAGACGAGCAGTACTTC. Translating gives CASSLGGLAGDEQYF.

The chain combines TRBV4-1 with TRBJ1-4; TRBD1 agrees at 8 bases. V was pared by 2 bases and J by 6 bases, with 2 bases of the junction left unmatched. CDR3 length: 14 residues. Germline V gene sequence: CDR1 MGHRA, CDR2 YSYEKL. This chain's CDR3 is CASSQPGGDEKLFF. The CDR3 bases are TGCGCCAGCAGCCAACCAGGGGGCGATGAAAAACTGTTTTTT.